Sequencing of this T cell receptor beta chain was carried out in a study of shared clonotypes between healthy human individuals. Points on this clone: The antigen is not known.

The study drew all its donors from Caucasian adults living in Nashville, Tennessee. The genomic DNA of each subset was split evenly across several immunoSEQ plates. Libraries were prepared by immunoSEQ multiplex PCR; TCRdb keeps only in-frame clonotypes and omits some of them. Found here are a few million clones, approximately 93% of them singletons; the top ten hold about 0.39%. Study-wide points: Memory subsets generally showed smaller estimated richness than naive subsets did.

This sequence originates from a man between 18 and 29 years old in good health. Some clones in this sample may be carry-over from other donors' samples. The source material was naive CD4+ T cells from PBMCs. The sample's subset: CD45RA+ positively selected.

The CDR3 DNA follows: TGTGCCAGCAGTTATCGTACTAGTACCTACGAGCAGTACTTC. It codes for CASSYRTSTYEQYF. The chain has TRBV6-5 and TRBJ2-7; TRBD2 is a possible D gene (5 bases). CDR3 length: 14 residues. V was clipped by 3 bases and J by 2 bases, with 11 bases between them. From germline, CDR1 is MNHEY and CDR2 SVGAGI.